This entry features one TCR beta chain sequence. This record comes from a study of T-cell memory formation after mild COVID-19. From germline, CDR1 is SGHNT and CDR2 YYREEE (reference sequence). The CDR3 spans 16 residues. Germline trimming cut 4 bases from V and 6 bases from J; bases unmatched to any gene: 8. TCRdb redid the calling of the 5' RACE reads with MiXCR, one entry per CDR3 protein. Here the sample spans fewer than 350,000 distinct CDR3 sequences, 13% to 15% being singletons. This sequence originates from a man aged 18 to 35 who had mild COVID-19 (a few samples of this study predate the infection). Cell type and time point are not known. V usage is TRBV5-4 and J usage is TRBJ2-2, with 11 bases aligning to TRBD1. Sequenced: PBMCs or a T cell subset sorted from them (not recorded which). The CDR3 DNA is TGTGCCAGCAGCGCGGCCGGGACAGGGGGACCCGGGGAGCTGTTTTTT. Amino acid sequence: CASSAAGTGGPGELFF.